This T cell receptor (beta chain) was sequenced in a study of cytomegalovirus exposure and HLA in healthy donors. Unmatched junction bases numbered 15, after V lost 4 bases and J lost 7 bases. The CDR3 runs to 17 residues. Germline V lookup: CDR1 MNHEY, CDR2 SMNVEV (reference sequence). The primer mix had 60 Vbeta and 13 Jbeta primers. This table comes from immunoSEQ multiplex PCR, and its TCRdb copy is limited to in-frame clones, with some not included. In the table there are about 140,000 clones, about two thirds of which are singletons. The source is a man younger than 45 in good health and CMV-seropositive. V usage is TRBV27 and J usage is TRBJ2-1; 8 bases are a match to TRBD1. The source material was PBMCs. The CDR3 sequence is CASSSSTRGLWVNEQFF. CDR3 in DNA: TGTGCCAGCAGTTCATCCACCAGGGGGCTGTGGGTTAATGAGCAGTTCTTC.